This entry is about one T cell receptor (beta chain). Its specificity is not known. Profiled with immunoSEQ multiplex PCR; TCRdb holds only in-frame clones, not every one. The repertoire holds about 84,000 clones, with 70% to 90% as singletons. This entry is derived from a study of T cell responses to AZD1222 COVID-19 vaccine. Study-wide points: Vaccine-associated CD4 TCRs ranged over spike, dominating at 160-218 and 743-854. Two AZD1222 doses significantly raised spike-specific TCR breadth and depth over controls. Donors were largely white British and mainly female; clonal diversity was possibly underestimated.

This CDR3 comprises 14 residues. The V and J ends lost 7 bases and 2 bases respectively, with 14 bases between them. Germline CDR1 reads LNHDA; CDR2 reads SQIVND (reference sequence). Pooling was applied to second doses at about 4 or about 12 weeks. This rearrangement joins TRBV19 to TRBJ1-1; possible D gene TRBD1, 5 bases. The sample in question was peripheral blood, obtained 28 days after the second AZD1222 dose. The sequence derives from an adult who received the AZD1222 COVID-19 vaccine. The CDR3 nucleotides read TGTGCCAGTAACCCGACCCAGGGCAACACTGAAGCTTTCTTT. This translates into CASNPTQGNTEAFF.